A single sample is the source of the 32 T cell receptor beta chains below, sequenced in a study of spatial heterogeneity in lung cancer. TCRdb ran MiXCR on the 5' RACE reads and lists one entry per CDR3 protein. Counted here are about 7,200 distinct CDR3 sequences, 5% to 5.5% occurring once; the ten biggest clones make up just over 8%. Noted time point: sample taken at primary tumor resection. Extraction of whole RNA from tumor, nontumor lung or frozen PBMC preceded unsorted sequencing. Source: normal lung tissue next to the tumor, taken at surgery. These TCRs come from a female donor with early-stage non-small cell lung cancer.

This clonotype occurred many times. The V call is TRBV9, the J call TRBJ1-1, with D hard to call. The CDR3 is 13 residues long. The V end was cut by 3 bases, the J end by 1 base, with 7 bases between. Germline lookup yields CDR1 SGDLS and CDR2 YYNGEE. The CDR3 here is CASSAAWNTEAFF. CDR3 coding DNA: TGTGCCAGCAGCGCCGCCTGGAACACTGAAGCTTTCTTT.

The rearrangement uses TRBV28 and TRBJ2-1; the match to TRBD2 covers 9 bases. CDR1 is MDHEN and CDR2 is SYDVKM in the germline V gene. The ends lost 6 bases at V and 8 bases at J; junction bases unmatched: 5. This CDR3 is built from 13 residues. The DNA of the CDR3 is TGTGCCAGCAGCCCTAGCGGGATCTATGAGCAGTTCTTC. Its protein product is CASSPSGIYEQFF.

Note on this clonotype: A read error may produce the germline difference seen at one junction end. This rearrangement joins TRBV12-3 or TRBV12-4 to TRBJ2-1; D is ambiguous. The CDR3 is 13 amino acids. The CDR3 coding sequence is TGTGCCAGCAGGTTAGACTCCACCAATGAGCAGTTCTTC. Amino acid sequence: CASRLDSTNEQFF.

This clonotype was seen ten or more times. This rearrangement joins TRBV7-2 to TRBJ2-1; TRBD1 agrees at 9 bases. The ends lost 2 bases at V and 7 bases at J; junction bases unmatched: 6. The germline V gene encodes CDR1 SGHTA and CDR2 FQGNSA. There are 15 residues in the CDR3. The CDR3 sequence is CASSLWTGVENEQFF. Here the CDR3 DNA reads TGTGCCAGCAGCTTATGGACAGGGGTTGAGAATGAGCAGTTCTTC. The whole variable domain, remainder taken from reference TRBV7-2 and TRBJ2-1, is GAGVSQSPSNKVTEKGKDVELRCDPISGHTALYWYRQSLGQGLEFLIYFQGNSAPDKSGLPSDRFSAERTGGSVSTLTIQRTQQEDSAVYLCASSLWTGVENEQFFGPGTRLTVL.

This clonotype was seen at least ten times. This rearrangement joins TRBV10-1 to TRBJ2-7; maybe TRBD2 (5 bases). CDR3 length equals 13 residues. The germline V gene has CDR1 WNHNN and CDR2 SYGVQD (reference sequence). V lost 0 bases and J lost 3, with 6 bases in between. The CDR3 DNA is TGCGCCAGCAGTGAGTCGGGGAGCTACGAGCAGTACTTC. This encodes CASSESGSYEQYF.

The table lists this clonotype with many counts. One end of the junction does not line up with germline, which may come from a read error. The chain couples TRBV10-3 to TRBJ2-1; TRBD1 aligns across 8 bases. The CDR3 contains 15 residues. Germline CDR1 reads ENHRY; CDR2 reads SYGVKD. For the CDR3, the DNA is TGTGCCATGAGTGCGGGACAGGTCTCCTACAATGAGCAGTTCTTC. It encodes CAMSAGQVSYNEQFF.

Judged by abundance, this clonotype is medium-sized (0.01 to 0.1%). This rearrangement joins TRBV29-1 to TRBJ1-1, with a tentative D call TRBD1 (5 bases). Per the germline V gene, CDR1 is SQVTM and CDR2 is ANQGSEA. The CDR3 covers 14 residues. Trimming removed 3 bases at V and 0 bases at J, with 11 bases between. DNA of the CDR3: TGCAGCGTTGACCCGGGACCCTTGAACACTGAAGCTTTCTTT. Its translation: CSVDPGPLNTEAFF.

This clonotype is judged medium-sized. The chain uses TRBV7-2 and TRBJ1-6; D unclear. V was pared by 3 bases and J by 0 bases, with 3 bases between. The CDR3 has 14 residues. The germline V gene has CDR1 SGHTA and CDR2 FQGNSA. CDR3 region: CASSLSSYNSPLHF. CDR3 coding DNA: TGTGCCAGCAGCTTGAGCTCCTATAATTCACCCCTCCACTTT. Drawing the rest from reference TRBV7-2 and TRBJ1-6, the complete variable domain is GAGVSQSPSNKVTEKGKDVELRCDPISGHTALYWYRQSLGQGLEFLIYFQGNSAPDKSGLPSDRFSAERTGGSVSTLTIQRTQQEDSAVYLCASSLSSYNSPLHFGNGTRLTVT.

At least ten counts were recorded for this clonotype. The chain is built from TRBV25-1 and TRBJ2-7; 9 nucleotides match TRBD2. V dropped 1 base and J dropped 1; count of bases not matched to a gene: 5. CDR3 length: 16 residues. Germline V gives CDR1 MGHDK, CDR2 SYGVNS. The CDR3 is CASSESLAGRSYEQYF. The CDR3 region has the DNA TGTGCCAGCAGTGAATCGCTAGCGGGAAGATCCTACGAGCAGTACTTC.

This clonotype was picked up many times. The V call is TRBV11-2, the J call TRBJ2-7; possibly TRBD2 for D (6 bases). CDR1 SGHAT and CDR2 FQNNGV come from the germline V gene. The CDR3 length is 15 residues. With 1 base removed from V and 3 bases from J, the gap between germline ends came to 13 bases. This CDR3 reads CASSLGGSGNYEQYF. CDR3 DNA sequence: TGTGCCAGCAGCTTAGGTGGTAGCGGAAACTACGAGCAGTACTTC. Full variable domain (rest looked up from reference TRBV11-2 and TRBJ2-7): EAGVAQSPRYKIIEKRQSVAFWCNPISGHATLYWYQQILGQGPKLLIQFQNNGVVDDSQLPKDRFSAERLKGVDSTLKIQPAKLEDSAVYLCASSLGGSGNYEQYFGPGTRLTVT.

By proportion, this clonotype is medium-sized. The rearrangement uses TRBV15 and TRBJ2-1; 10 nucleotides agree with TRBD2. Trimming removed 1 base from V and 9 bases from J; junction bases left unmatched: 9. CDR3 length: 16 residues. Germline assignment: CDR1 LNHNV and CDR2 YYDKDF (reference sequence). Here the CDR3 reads CATSRGGHLAGVEQFF. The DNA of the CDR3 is TGTGCCACCAGCAGAGGGGGTCACCTAGCGGGAGTTGAGCAGTTCTTC. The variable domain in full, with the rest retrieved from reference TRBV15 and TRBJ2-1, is DAMVIQNPRYQVTQFGKPVTLSCSQTLNHNVMYWYQQKSSQAPKLLFHYYDKDFNNEADTPDNFQSRRPNTSFCFLDIRSPGLGDTAMYLCATSRGGHLAGVEQFFGPGTRLTVL.

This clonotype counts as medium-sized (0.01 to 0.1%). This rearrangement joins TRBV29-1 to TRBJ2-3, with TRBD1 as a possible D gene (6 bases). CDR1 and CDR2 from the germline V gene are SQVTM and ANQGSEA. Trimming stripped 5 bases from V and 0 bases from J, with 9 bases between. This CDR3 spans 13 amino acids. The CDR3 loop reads CSVQDSSTDTQYF. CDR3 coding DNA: TGCAGCGTTCAGGACAGTAGCACAGATACGCAGTATTTT.

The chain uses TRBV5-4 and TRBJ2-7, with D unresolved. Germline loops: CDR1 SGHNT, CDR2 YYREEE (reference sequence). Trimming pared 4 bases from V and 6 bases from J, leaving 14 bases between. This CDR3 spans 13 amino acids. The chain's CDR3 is CASSAGSSLEQYF. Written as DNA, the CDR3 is TGTGCCAGCAGCGCTGGATCAAGCCTCGAGCAGTACTTC. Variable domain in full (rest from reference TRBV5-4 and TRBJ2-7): ETGVTQSPTHLIKTRGQQVTLRCSSQSGHNTVSWYQQALGQGPQFIFQYYREEENGRGNFPPRFSGLQFPNYSSELNVNALELDDSALYLCASSAGSSLEQYFGPGTRLTVT.

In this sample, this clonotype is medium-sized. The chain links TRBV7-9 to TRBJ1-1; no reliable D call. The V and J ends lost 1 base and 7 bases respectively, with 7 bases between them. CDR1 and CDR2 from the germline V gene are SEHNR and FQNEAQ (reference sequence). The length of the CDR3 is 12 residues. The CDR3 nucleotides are TGTGCCAGCAGCTTAGACGGGTTTGAAGCTTTCTTT. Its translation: CASSLDGFEAFF.

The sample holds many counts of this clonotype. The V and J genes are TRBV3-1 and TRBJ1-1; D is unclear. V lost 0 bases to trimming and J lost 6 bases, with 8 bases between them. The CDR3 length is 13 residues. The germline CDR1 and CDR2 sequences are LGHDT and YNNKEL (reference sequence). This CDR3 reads CASSQDTQSEAFF. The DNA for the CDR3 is TGTGCCAGCAGCCAAGATACCCAATCTGAAGCTTTCTTT.

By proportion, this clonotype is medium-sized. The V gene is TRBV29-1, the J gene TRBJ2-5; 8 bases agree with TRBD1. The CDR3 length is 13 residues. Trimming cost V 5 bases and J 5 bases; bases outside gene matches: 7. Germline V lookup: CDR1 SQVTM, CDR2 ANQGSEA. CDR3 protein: CSVLTGGLETQYF. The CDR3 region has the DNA TGCAGCGTTCTCACAGGGGGTTTGGAGACCCAGTACTTC.

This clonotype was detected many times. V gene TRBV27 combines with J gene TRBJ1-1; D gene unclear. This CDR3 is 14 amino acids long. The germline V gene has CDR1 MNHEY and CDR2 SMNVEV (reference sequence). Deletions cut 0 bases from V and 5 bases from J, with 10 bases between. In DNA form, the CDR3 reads TGTGCCAGCAGTTTATCGGGGATCCTTACTGAAGCTTTCTTT. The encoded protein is CASSLSGILTEAFF.

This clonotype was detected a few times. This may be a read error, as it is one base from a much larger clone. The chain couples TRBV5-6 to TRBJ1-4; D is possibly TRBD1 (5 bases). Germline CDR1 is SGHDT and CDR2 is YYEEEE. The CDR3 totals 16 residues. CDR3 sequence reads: CASSLTGTATNEKPFF. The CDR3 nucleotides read TGTGCCAGCAGCTTAACCGGGACGGCAACTAATGAAAAACCGTTTTTT.

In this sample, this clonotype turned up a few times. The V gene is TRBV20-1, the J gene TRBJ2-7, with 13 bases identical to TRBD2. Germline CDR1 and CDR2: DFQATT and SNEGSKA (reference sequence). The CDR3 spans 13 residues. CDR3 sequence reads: CSGGTSGIPEQYF. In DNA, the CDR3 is TGCAGCGGGGGGACTAGCGGGATCCCGGAGCAGTACTTC.

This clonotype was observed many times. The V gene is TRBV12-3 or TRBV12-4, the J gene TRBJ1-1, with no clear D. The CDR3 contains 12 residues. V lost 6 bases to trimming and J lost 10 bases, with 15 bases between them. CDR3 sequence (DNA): TGTGCCAGCAGCCGCTTGACTGGTGCAGCTTTCTTT. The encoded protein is CASSRLTGAAFF.

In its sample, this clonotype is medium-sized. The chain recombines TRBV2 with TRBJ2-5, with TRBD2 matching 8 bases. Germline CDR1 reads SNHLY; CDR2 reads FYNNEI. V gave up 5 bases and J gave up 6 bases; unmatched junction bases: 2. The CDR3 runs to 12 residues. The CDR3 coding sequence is TGTGCCAGCAGTAGCGGGAGAAAGACCCAGTACTTC. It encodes CASSSGRKTQYF. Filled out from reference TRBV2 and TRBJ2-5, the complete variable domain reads EPEVTQTPSHQVTQMGQEVILRCVPISNHLYFYWYRQILGQKVEFLVSFYNNEISEKSEIFDDQFSVERPDGSNFTLKIRSTKLEDSAMYFCASSSGRKTQYFGPGTRLLVL.

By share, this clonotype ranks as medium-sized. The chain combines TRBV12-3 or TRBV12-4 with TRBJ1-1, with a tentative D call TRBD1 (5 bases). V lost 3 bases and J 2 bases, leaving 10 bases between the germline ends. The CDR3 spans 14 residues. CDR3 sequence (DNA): TGTGCCAGCAGTTTGGCAGGGTTCAACACTGAAGCTTTCTTT. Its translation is CASSLAGFNTEAFF.

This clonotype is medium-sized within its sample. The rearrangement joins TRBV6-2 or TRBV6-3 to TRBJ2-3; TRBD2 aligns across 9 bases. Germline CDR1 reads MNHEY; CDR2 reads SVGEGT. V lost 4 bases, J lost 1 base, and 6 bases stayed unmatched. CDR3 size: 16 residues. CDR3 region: CASSFGGRARTDTQYF. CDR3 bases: TGTGCCAGCAGTTTCGGCGGGAGGGCCCGCACAGATACGCAGTATTTT.

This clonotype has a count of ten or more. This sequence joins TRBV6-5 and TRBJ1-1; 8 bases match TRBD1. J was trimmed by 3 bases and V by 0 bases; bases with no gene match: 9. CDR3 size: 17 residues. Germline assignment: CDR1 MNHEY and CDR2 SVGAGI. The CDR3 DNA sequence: TGTGCCAGCAGTTACTCGAGCAGGGGGCTCGGTTACACTGAAGCTTTCTTT. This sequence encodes CASSYSSRGLGYTEAFF.

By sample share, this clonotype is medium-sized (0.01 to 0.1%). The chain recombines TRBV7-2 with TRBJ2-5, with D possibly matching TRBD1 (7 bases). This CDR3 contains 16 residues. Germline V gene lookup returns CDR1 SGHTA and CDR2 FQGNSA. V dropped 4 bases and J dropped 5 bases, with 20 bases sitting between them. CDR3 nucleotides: TGTGCCAGCAGCTCTCGAGGACAGGAGGGTCGCGAGACCCAGTACTTC. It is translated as CASSSRGQEGRETQYF.

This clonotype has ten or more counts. The CDR3 here is CSAKTGDYNEQFF. The CDR3 DNA follows: TGCAGCGCCAAGACAGGGGACTACAATGAGCAGTTCTTC. The rearrangement uses TRBV29-1 and TRBJ2-1, with 8 bases lining up with TRBD1. The CDR3 length is 13 residues. Germline-derived CDR1 and CDR2 are SQVTM and ANQGSEA. V shed 7 bases and J 3 bases; nucleotides not matched to a gene: 5.

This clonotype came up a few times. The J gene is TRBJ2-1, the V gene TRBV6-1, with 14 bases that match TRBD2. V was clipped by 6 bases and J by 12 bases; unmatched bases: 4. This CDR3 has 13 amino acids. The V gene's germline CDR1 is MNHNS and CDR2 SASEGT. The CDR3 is CASRGGLAGGQFF. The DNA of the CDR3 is TGTGCCAGCAGGGGTGGACTAGCGGGAGGGCAGTTCTTC.

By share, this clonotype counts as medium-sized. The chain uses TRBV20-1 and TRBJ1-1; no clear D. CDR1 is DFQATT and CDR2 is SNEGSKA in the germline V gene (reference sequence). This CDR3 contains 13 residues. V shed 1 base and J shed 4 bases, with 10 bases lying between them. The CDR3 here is CSARVWDGTEAFF. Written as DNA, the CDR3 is TGCAGTGCTAGAGTTTGGGATGGCACTGAAGCTTTCTTT.

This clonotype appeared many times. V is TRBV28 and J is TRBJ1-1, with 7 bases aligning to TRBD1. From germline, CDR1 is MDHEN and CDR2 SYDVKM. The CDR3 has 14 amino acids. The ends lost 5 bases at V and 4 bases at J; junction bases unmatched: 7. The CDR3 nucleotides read TGTGCCAGCAGTAGGGGCGACAGGGTCACTGAAGCTTTCTTT. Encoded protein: CASSRGDRVTEAFF.

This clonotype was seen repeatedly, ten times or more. The CDR3 region is CACTSGPGNEQFF. In DNA form, the CDR3 reads TGCGCCTGCACTTCGGGTCCTGGAAATGAGCAGTTCTTC. V gene TRBV5-1 combines with J gene TRBJ2-1; D unclear. V shed 10 bases and J shed 7 bases, with 18 bases lying between them. In germline, CDR1 is SGHRS, CDR2 YFSETQ. The CDR3 is 13 amino acids. Filled out from reference TRBV5-1 and TRBJ2-1, the complete variable domain reads KAGVTQTPRYLIKTRGQQVTLSCSPISGHRSVSWYQQTPGQGLQFLFEYFSETQRNKGNFPGRFSGRQFSNSRSEMNVSTLELGDSALYLCACTSGPGNEQFFGPGTRLTVL.

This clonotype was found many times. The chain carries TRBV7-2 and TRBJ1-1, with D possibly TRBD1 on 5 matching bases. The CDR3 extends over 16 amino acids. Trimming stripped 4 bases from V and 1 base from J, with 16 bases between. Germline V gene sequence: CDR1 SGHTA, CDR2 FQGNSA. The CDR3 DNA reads TGTGCCAGCAGCTCCCGTGGAGCGGGGGGGAACACTGAAGCTTTCTTT. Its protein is CASSSRGAGGNTEAFF.

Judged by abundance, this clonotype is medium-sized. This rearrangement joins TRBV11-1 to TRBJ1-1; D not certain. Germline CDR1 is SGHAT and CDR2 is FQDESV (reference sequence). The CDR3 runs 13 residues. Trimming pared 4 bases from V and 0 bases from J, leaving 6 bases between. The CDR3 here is CASSSLMNTEAFF. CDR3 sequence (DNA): TGTGCCAGCAGCTCTCTTATGAACACTGAAGCTTTCTTT.